The 26 T cell receptor beta chains listed next were all sequenced from one sample in a study of cytomegalovirus exposure and HLA in healthy donors. The PCR contained 60 Vbeta and 13 Jbeta primers. Profiling relied on immunoSEQ multiplex PCR, and the TCRdb table lists in-frame clones only, not all of them. The sample contains 200,000 to 250,000 clones, about 78% of which appear only once. Sequencing was done on a sample of PBMCs. The receptors originated from a male donor in good health and CMV-seronegative.

A few counts support this clone. This sequence joins TRBV5-1 and TRBJ2-7, with 13 bases fitting TRBD2. This CDR3 has 15 residues. Germline CDR1 SGHRS, CDR2 YFSETQ. V lost 5 bases, J lost 1 base, and 3 bases stayed unmatched. CDR3 bases: TGCGCCAGCAGACCACTAGCGGGAGGGTCCTACGAGCAGTACTTC. Its protein product is CASRPLAGGSYEQYF.

The genes are TRBV30 and TRBJ1-1, with D possibly being TRBD1 (5 bases). Trimming cost V 3 bases and J 4 bases, with 12 bases left between them. CDR1 and CDR2 from the germline V gene are GTSNPN and SVGIG (reference sequence). This CDR3 contains 13 residues. This CDR3 reads CAWSRVGGTEAFF. The CDR3, as DNA: TGTGCCTGGAGCCGCGTCGGGGGCACTGAAGCTTTCTTT.

The CDR3 region is CASDRGDADTQYF. CDR3 sequence (DNA): TGTGCCAGCGACAGGGGCGACGCAGATACGCAGTATTTT. This sequence joins TRBV6-1 and TRBJ2-3; 8 nucleotides align to TRBD1. CDR1 is MNHNS, CDR2 SASEGT, per germline. This CDR3 has 13 amino acids. V gave up 8 bases and J gave up 4 bases; unmatched junction bases: 5.

The J gene is TRBJ2-1, the V gene TRBV2, with TRBD2 matching 10 bases. The CDR3 has 12 amino acids. The ends lost 7 bases at V and 8 bases at J; junction bases unmatched: 2. Germline-derived CDR1 and CDR2 are SNHLY and FYNNEI. This CDR3 reads CASKREGHEQFF. Here the CDR3 DNA reads TGTGCCAGCAAGCGGGAGGGCCATGAGCAGTTCTTC.

The chain couples TRBV9 to TRBJ2-5; 8 positions match TRBD2. Germline lookup yields CDR1 SGDLS and CDR2 YYNGEE. V shed 4 bases, J shed 1 base, and the junction held 3 bases outside the gene matches. This CDR3 comprises 14 residues. In DNA, the CDR3 is TGTGCCAGCAGCTTTGGGACTAGCCAAGAGACCCAGTACTTC. Translation gives CASSFGTSQETQYF.

The chain links TRBV4-1 to TRBJ2-5; maybe TRBD2 (5 bases). Germline V gives CDR1 MGHRA, CDR2 YSYEKL. The CDR3 sequence is 17 residues long. V was trimmed by 2 bases and J by 5 bases, leaving 21 bases between them. CDR3 in amino acids: CASSQPGSGQGWETQYF. DNA of the CDR3: TGCGCCAGCAGCCAACCCGGCAGCGGCCAAGGGTGGGAGACCCAGTACTTC.

This chain links TRBV15 with TRBJ1-4; D is uncertain. Between the trimmed V and J ends, which lost 1 base and 8 bases, there was a span of 5 bases. Germline-derived CDR1 and CDR2 are LNHNV and YYDKDF (reference sequence). This CDR3 region has 12 residues. The CDR3 loop is CATSRVQEKLFF. CDR3 DNA sequence: TGTGCCACCAGCAGAGTTCAGGAAAAACTGTTTTTT.

The chain employs TRBV30 and TRBJ2-7; a possible D gene is TRBD1 (6 bases). Trimming stripped 5 bases from V and 3 bases from J, with 14 bases between. This CDR3 is built from 13 residues. CDR1 GTSNPN and CDR2 SVGIG come from the germline V gene (reference sequence). The CDR3 region has the DNA TGTGCCTGGGGGGGCCACAGGGTCTACGAGCAGTACTTC. Amino acid sequence: CAWGGHRVYEQYF.

The rearrangement joins TRBV4-2 to TRBJ1-3; a weak D match, TRBD1 (5 bases). V lost 4 bases and J lost 0, with 13 bases in between. CDR3 size: 16 residues. The germline V gene encodes CDR1 LGHNA and CDR2 YNFKEQ. The CDR3 DNA sequence: TGTGCCAGCAGCCGTCGCGAAGGGGACTCTGGAAACACCATATATTTT. Protein sequence: CASSRREGDSGNTIYF.

The rearrangement links TRBV7-3 to TRBJ1-1, with D maybe TRBD1 (5 bases). CDR3 length: 14 amino acids. Germline CDR1 SGHTA, CDR2 FQGTGA. The V end was cut by 2 bases, the J end by 4 bases, with 11 bases between. In DNA form, the CDR3 reads TGTGCCAGCAGCTTAGGGGGGAGAGGCACTGAAGCTTTCTTT. Its protein is CASSLGGRGTEAFF. The full variable domain, its missing parts supplied by reference TRBV7-3 and TRBJ1-1, is GAGVSQTPSNKVTEKGKYVELRCDPISGHTALYWYRQSLGQGPEFLIYFQGTGAADDSGLPNDRFFAVRPEGSVSTLKIQRTERGDSAVYLCASSLGGRGTEAFFGQGTRLTVV.

The CDR3 region is CASGRDSSYEQYF. In DNA, the CDR3 is TGTGCCAGCGGCCGGGACAGCTCCTACGAGCAGTACTTC. The rearrangement joins TRBV27 to TRBJ2-7, with TRBD1 matching over 7 bases. Germline trimming cut 8 bases from V and 0 bases from J; bases unmatched to any gene: 4. CDR1 MNHEY and CDR2 SMNVEV come from the germline V gene (reference sequence). The CDR3 has 13 amino acids.

This chain connects TRBV19 to TRBJ2-5; the match to TRBD2 covers 12 bases. With the DNA end fitting TRBJ2-7 better, the J assignment may be wrong. The CDR3 runs 15 residues. Germline V gene data show CDR1 as LNHDA and CDR2 as SQIVND (reference sequence). CDR3 nucleotides: TGTGCCAGTAGTTTCGGACTAGCGGGATACTACGAGCAGTACTTC. The encoded protein is CASSFGLAGYYEQYF.

J is TRBJ1-6 and V is TRBV9; 7 bases map to TRBD1. V lost 4 bases, J lost 6 bases, and 10 bases stayed unmatched. This CDR3 has 16 residues. Germline V gene data show CDR1 as SGDLS and CDR2 as YYNGEE. The CDR3 region has the DNA TGTGCCAGCAGCCCCCCGGGACAGCCAACTAATTCACCCCTCCACTTT. Encoded protein: CASSPPGQPTNSPLHF.

The rearrangement joins TRBV19 to TRBJ1-5; 10 nucleotides line up with TRBD1. This CDR3 has 17 amino acids. Losses at the gene ends were 6 bases for V and 4 bases for J; bases not matched to a gene: 12. Germline assignment: CDR1 LNHDA and CDR2 SQIVND (reference sequence). CDR3 protein: CASSPGQGSLWNQPQHF. The CDR3 DNA follows: TGTGCCAGTAGCCCGGGACAGGGGTCGTTATGGAATCAGCCCCAGCATTTT.

The genes are TRBV6-5 and TRBJ1-5; tentative D call: TRBD1 (6 bases). The length of the CDR3 is 16 residues. Trimming removed 4 bases from V and 3 bases from J, with 16 bases in between. Germline CDR1 MNHEY, CDR2 SVGAGI. CDR3 DNA: TGTGCCAGCAGTTCCCTTATACAGGGCCCCAATCAGCCCCAGCATTTT. It is translated as CASSSLIQGPNQPQHF.

The rearrangement joins TRBV7-9 to TRBJ1-5; D is ambiguous. Germline lookup yields CDR1 SEHNR and CDR2 FQNEAQ (reference sequence). The CDR3 totals 11 residues. The V gene lost 7 bases and the J gene lost 5 bases, with 6 bases spanning the gap. CDR3 bases: TGTGCCAGCACCCTAGATCAGCCCCAGCATTTT. Translation gives CASTLDQPQHF.

The genes are TRBV5-1 and TRBJ1-6, with 11 bases that match TRBD1. The CDR3 covers 16 residues. CDR1 is SGHRS, CDR2 YFSETQ, per germline. Trimming at V came to 4 bases and at J to 6 bases, leaving 6 bases not matched to a gene. The CDR3 bases are TGCGCCAGCAGCCGACGGGACAGGGGGTCTAATTCACCCCTCCACTTT. Its protein is CASSRRDRGSNSPLHF.

The chain recombines TRBV25-1 with TRBJ2-7, with 7 bases that match TRBD2. Germline V CDR1 and CDR2: MGHDK, SYGVNS. J was trimmed by 6 bases and V by 2 bases; bases with no gene match: 10. The CDR3 contains 15 residues. CDR3 residues: CASSEGLGREGEQYF. In DNA, the CDR3 is TGTGCCAGCAGTGAAGGGTTGGGCAGGGAGGGCGAGCAGTACTTC.

The V and J genes are TRBV11-2 and TRBJ2-1; no definite D call. V lost 10 bases, J lost 1 base, and 17 bases lay in between. Germline CDR1 SGHAT, CDR2 FQNNGV. The CDR3 is 15 amino acids. CDR3 in DNA: TGTGCCACCCCTCTCACAAAGTGGTCCTACAATGAGCAGTTCTTC. Translating gives CATPLTKWSYNEQFF.

The chain employs TRBV29-1 and TRBJ2-7; 9 nucleotides line up with TRBD1. Trimming took 5 bases from V and 0 from J; bases not matched to a gene: 11. Per germline, CDR1 SQVTM and CDR2 ANQGSEA. The length of the CDR3 is 16 residues. CDR3 loop: CSVLNSGTGSSYEQYF. CDR3 DNA: TGCAGCGTTCTAAATTCCGGGACAGGGAGCTCCTACGAGCAGTACTTC.

This chain links TRBV27 with TRBJ2-2; a possible D gene is TRBD2 (6 bases). This CDR3 comprises 15 residues. CDR1 is MNHEY, CDR2 SMNVEV, per germline (reference sequence). V was trimmed by 6 bases and J by 4 bases, leaving 15 bases between them. Here the CDR3 DNA reads TGTGCCAGCAGCCCCGGAGGGTTTGTCACCGGGGAGCTGTTTTTT. Residues: CASSPGGFVTGELFF.

Of note for this clone: One end of the junction is discordant with germline, which a read error may explain. The chain links TRBV7-9 to TRBJ2-1; possibly TRBD1 for D (5 bases). Germline CDR1 and CDR2: SEHNR and FQNEAQ (reference sequence). The CDR3 is made up of 12 amino acids. The CDR3 nucleotides are TGTTCCAGCAGCCGACAGTACAATGAGCAGTTCTTC. Its protein is CSSSRQYNEQFF.

The V call is TRBV2, the J call TRBJ2-6; possible D gene TRBD1, 6 bases. The germline V gene has CDR1 SNHLY and CDR2 FYNNEI. This CDR3 contains 14 residues. V was cut by 10 bases and J by 4 bases, with 14 bases left in between. In DNA form, the CDR3 reads TGTGCCACCTTAAGGGGGTCCGGGGCCAACGTCCTGACTTTC. Its protein is CATLRGSGANVLTF.

V is TRBV9 and J is TRBJ1-2, with D unclear. The CDR3 runs 14 residues. Trimming stripped 0 bases from V and 0 bases from J, with 6 bases between. Germline CDR1 and CDR2: SGDLS and YYNGEE. The CDR3 region is CASSVGAANYGYTF. The DNA of the CDR3 is TGTGCCAGCAGCGTAGGAGCCGCTAACTATGGCTACACCTTC.

The V call is TRBV4-2, the J call TRBJ2-1; 10 bases map to TRBD2. Trimming took 6 bases from V and 8 from J; bases not matched to a gene: 16. The CDR3 runs 17 residues. Germline V CDR1 and CDR2: LGHNA, YNFKEQ. In DNA, the CDR3 is TGTGCCAGCAGTCGGGGGTTGAGGCTAGCGGGAGACCATGAGCAGTTCTTC. It is translated as CASSRGLRLAGDHEQFF.

In its sample, this clone was seen a few times. This chain links TRBV11-2 with TRBJ2-7, with 7 positions matching TRBD1. V dropped 8 bases and J dropped 9; count of bases not matched to a gene: 10. This CDR3 has 12 residues. Germline loops: CDR1 SGHAT, CDR2 FQNNGV. The CDR3 reads CASLGLWDRQYF. CDR3 bases: TGTGCCAGCCTGGGGCTTTGGGACAGGCAGTACTTC. The variable domain in full, with the rest retrieved from reference TRBV11-2 and TRBJ2-7, is EAGVAQSPRYKIIEKRQSVAFWCNPISGHATLYWYQQILGQGPKLLIQFQNNGVVDDSQLPKDRFSAERLKGVDSTLKIQPAKLEDSAVYLCASLGLWDRQYFGPGTRLTVT.